A selection of T cell receptor beta chains follows, all from one sample in a study of T cell responses to AZD1222 COVID-19 vaccine. Clones were read by immunoSEQ multiplex PCR, and TCRdb kept only the in-frame ones, dropping some. The data show about 120,000 clones, roughly nine tenths seen once. The sequenced sample was peripheral blood, obtained on day 0 of AZD1222 vaccination. These receptors were obtained from an adult in good health. Each CDR3 is given with its conserved first and last residue. The order of the fields is D gene, J gene, V gene, clone size, CDR3 DNA, CDR3 protein. The D gene is left open where the match is weak. Size is omitted from some rows. Given values are once, few, many or a class for expanded clones.

D: NA
J: TRBJ2-2
V: TRBV12-5
size: NA
DNA: TGTGCTAGTGGTCTATTCCTAGGGACCGGGGAGCTGTTTTTT
CDR3: CASGLFLGTGELFF

D: NA
J: TRBJ2-1
V: TRBV5-5
size: NA
DNA: TGTGCCAGCAGCTTGGAGTTCGGCGGGACCCTCAAGTTCTTC
CDR3: CASSLEFGGTLKFF

D: NA
J: TRBJ2-6
V: TRBV6-6
size: NA
DNA: TGTGCCACCAATGGCCCAGGGCTCTCTGGGGCCAACGTCCTGACTTTC
CDR3: CATNGPGLSGANVLTF

D: TRBD1
J: TRBJ1-3
V: TRBV30
size: NA
DNA: TGTGCCTGGAGTGGGACAGGGGTTGGAAACACCATATATTTT
CDR3: CAWSGTGVGNTIYF

D: TRBD1
J: TRBJ1-6
V: TRBV19
size: NA
DNA: TGTGCCAGTAGTGCCTCGACAGGGCGTAATTCACCCCTCCACTTT
CDR3: CASSASTGRNSPLHF

D: NA
J: TRBJ1-2
V: TRBV21-1
size: NA
DNA: TGTGCCAGCAGCAGATGGAATGGCTACACCTTC
CDR3: CASSRWNGYTF

D: NA
J: TRBJ1-2
V: TRBV24-1
size: NA
DNA: TGTGCCACCAGTGATTTGTGGGGAAGTGGCTACACCTTC
CDR3: CATSDLWGSGYTF

D: NA
J: TRBJ2-7
V: TRBV19
size: NA
DNA: TGTGCCAGTAGTACCACAGGTTACTACGAGCAGTACTTC
CDR3: CASSTTGYYEQYF

D: TRBD1
J: TRBJ2-3
V: TRBV6-1
size: NA
DNA: TGTGCCAGCAGTGAATCTTCAGGGGGCAGCACAGATACGCAGTATTTT
CDR3: CASSESSGGSTDTQYF

D: NA
J: TRBJ2-3
V: TRBV7-8
size: NA
DNA: TGTGCCAGCAGCCCAACTCTCCCCACCCCTGGGACAGATACGCAGTATTTT
CDR3: CASSPTLPTPGTDTQYF

D: TRBD1
J: TRBJ1-2
V: TRBV29-1
size: NA
DNA: TGCAGCGTAGCGGACCTTTGGGGACAGGGGAACTATGGCTACACCTTC
CDR3: CSVADLWGQGNYGYTF

D: TRBD1
J: TRBJ2-1
V: TRBV18
size: NA
DNA: TGTGCCAGCTCACCACTTCCGGGACAGGAGGTGAATGAGCAGTTCTTC
CDR3: CASSPLPGQEVNEQFF

D: NA
J: TRBJ2-5
V: TRBV5-1
size: once
DNA: TGCGCCAGCAGCTTAAGTAAACAAGAGACCCAGTACTTC
CDR3: CASSLSKQETQYF

D: TRBD1
J: TRBJ2-6
V: TRBV9
size: NA
DNA: TGTGCCAGCAGCGCAGGGACAGCTGGGGCCAACGTCCTGACTTTC
CDR3: CASSAGTAGANVLTF

D: TRBD1
J: TRBJ2-7
V: TRBV28
size: NA
DNA: TGTGCCAGCAGGCAGCAGGGGGCGCGGAACGAGCAGTACTTC
CDR3: CASRQQGARNEQYF

D: NA
J: TRBJ2-1
V: TRBV24-1
size: NA
DNA: TGTGCCACCAGTACTAGAGATGAGCAGTTCTTC
CDR3: CATSTRDEQFF

D: NA
J: TRBJ2-6
V: TRBV24-1
size: NA
DNA: TGTGCCACCAGTGGCCCGGGTTGGGGGACAGGGGCCAACGTCCTGACTTTC
CDR3: CATSGPGWGTGANVLTF

D: NA
J: TRBJ2-7
V: TRBV2
size: NA
DNA: TGTGCCAGCACCTTACAAGGGCCGAGCTCCTACGAGCAGTACTTC
CDR3: CASTLQGPSSYEQYF

D: NA
J: TRBJ1-5
V: TRBV12-3/TRBV12-4
size: NA
DNA: TGTGCCAGCAGTTTACCGAACGGCCAGCCCCAGCATTTT
CDR3: CASSLPNGQPQHF

D: TRBD1
J: TRBJ1-5
V: TRBV19
size: NA
DNA: TGTGCCAGTAGTACCGACAGGGCCAATCAGCCCCAGCATTTT
CDR3: CASSTDRANQPQHF

D: NA
J: TRBJ2-1
V: TRBV27
size: NA
DNA: TGTGCCAGCAGTTTGGTTAGGGATTACAATGAGCAGTTCTTC
CDR3: CASSLVRDYNEQFF

D: NA
J: TRBJ1-1
V: TRBV6-5
size: NA
DNA: TGTGCCAGCACCGTGGCGGATTACACTGAAGCTTTCTTT
CDR3: CASTVADYTEAFF

D: NA
J: TRBJ2-1
V: TRBV10-3
size: NA
DNA: TGTGCCATCAGTTCAGAAGGACAGTTCGTTTCTTCCTACAATGAGCAGTTCTTC
CDR3: CAISSEGQFVSSYNEQFF

D: NA
J: TRBJ1-1
V: TRBV5-1
size: NA
DNA: TGCGCCAGCAGTCTCAACACTGAAGCTTTCTTT
CDR3: CASSLNTEAFF

D: TRBD1
J: TRBJ1-1
V: TRBV19
size: NA
DNA: TGTGCCAGCGGGGACAGGCCTAGGCCTGAAGCTTTCTTT
CDR3: CASGDRPRPEAFF

D: NA
J: TRBJ1-5
V: TRBV2
size: NA
DNA: TGTGCCAGCAGCGACTGGACAATAAATCAGCCCCAGCATTTT
CDR3: CASSDWTINQPQHF

D: NA
J: TRBJ1-6
V: TRBV11-2
size: once
DNA: TGTGCCAGCAGTGTAACCGGGATCACTAATTCACCCCTCCACTTT
CDR3: CASSVTGITNSPLHF

D: NA
J: TRBJ1-1
V: TRBV5-1
size: NA
DNA: TGCGCCAGCAGCTTGGAACGGAAATACACTGAAGCTTTCTTT
CDR3: CASSLERKYTEAFF

D: NA
J: TRBJ1-2
V: TRBV9
size: NA
DNA: TGTGCCAGCAGCGTAGGGGCCGGGAGAGGGGATGGCTACACCTTC
CDR3: CASSVGAGRGDGYTF

D: TRBD1
J: TRBJ1-1
V: TRBV12-3/TRBV12-4
size: NA
DNA: TGTGCCAGCAGCGAGGGACAGGTGACTGAAGCTTTCTTT
CDR3: CASSEGQVTEAFF

D: NA
J: TRBJ1-5
V: TRBV6-1
size: once
DNA: TGTGCCAGCAGTGATCGGGGGGCTCGGATTCAGCCCCAGCATTTT
CDR3: CASSDRGARIQPQHF

D: NA
J: TRBJ1-2
V: TRBV9
size: once
DNA: TGTGCCAGCTACAGGGAGAACTATGGCTACACCTTC
CDR3: CASYRENYGYTF

D: NA
J: TRBJ2-7
V: TRBV5-1
size: NA
DNA: TGCGCCAGCAGCCTGTCGGTGATACGGAGGACCTACGAGCAGTACTTC
CDR3: CASSLSVIRRTYEQYF

D: NA
J: TRBJ2-5
V: TRBV3-1/TRBV3-2
size: NA
DNA: TGTGCCAGCAGTCTTAAGGCGGAGACCCAGTACTTC
CDR3: CASSLKAETQYF

D: NA
J: TRBJ1-1
V: TRBV6-1
size: NA
DNA: TGTGCCAGCAGTGAAGCTTCTGCAGGCATGGGGGGAGCTTTCTTT
CDR3: CASSEASAGMGGAFF

D: NA
J: TRBJ2-1
V: TRBV21-1
size: NA
DNA: TGTGCCAGCAGCAAAGATAACGGATGCTCCTACAATGAGCAGTTCTTC
CDR3: CASSKDNGCSYNEQFF

D: TRBD1
J: TRBJ1-2
V: TRBV9
size: NA
DNA: TGTGCCAGCAGCGTAGATAGGACAGGGTATGGCTACACCTTC
CDR3: CASSVDRTGYGYTF

D: NA
J: TRBJ1-3
V: TRBV7-3
size: NA
DNA: TGTGCCAGCAGCCCCGGCGGAACAGGGGGAAACACCATATATTTT
CDR3: CASSPGGTGGNTIYF

D: TRBD1
J: TRBJ2-7
V: TRBV7-3
size: few
DNA: TGTGCCAGCAGTTGGGACAGGGCTGGCGAGCAGTACTTC
CDR3: CASSWDRAGEQYF

D: NA
J: TRBJ1-1
V: TRBV27
size: NA
DNA: TGTGCCAGCAGTCCACTAACGGGACCAAACACTGAAGCTTTCTTT
CDR3: CASSPLTGPNTEAFF

D: TRBD2
J: TRBJ2-2
V: TRBV11-3
size: NA
DNA: TGTGCCAGCAGCTTAGAGGCTAGCGGGATGCGTTTAACCGGGGAGCTGTTTTTT
CDR3: CASSLEASGMRLTGELFF

D: TRBD1
J: TRBJ1-5
V: TRBV29-1
size: NA
DNA: TGCAGCGTTCGGGACAGGGGGATGGGTCAGCCCCAGCATTTT
CDR3: CSVRDRGMGQPQHF

D: NA
J: TRBJ1-4
V: TRBV18
size: NA
DNA: TGTGCCAGCTCACCCTTCCAGCCAACTAATGAAAAACTGTTTTTT
CDR3: CASSPFQPTNEKLFF

D: TRBD2
J: TRBJ2-3
V: TRBV11-2
size: NA
DNA: TGTGCCAGCAGCTTAAGGCTAGCGGGAGTAGTGGCAGATACGCAGTATTTT
CDR3: CASSLRLAGVVADTQYF

D: NA
J: TRBJ1-3
V: TRBV7-6
size: NA
DNA: TGTGCCAGCAGCCAAAACAGAGGAAACACCATATATTTT
CDR3: CASSQNRGNTIYF

D: TRBD1
J: TRBJ1-1
V: TRBV18
size: once
DNA: TGTGCCAGCTCGCTAACAGGGGCGAGGGGCACTGAAGCTTTCTTT
CDR3: CASSLTGARGTEAFF

D: TRBD1
J: TRBJ2-1
V: TRBV9
size: NA
DNA: TGTGCCAGCAGCGTAGAACAGGGGACCTACAATGAGCAGTTCTTC
CDR3: CASSVEQGTYNEQFF

D: NA
J: TRBJ1-3
V: TRBV9
size: NA
DNA: TGTGCCAGCAGCGTGTTAGGGACCCACTCTGGAAACACCATATATTTT
CDR3: CASSVLGTHSGNTIYF

D: NA
J: TRBJ2-6
V: TRBV28
size: NA
DNA: TGTGCCAGCGGTAAGGGACGCGCGGCGGCCAACGTCCTGACTTTC
CDR3: CASGKGRAAANVLTF

D: TRBD1
J: TRBJ2-7
V: TRBV5-6
size: once
DNA: TGTGCCAGCAGCTTTGGACAGGGGGGGTACGAGCAGTACTTC
CDR3: CASSFGQGGYEQYF

D: NA
J: TRBJ2-6
V: TRBV28
size: few
DNA: TGTGCCAGCAGGACTAGCTCTGGGGCCAACGTCCTGACTTTC
CDR3: CASRTSSGANVLTF

D: NA
J: TRBJ2-1
V: TRBV7-3
size: NA
DNA: TGTGCCAGCAGCCCTACCGGGACAGCGGGATACAATGAGCAGTTCTTC
CDR3: CASSPTGTAGYNEQFF

D: NA
J: TRBJ2-2
V: TRBV7-2
size: NA
DNA: TGTGCCAGCAGCTCCCTCACCCGGGAGCTGTTTTTT
CDR3: CASSSLTRELFF